These 10 T cell receptor beta chains came from one sample sequenced in a study of tumor and adjacent non-tumor tissue in lung cancer. This sample's RNA came from whole unsorted tissue. The normal lung tissue was taken more than 3 cm from the tumor edge. A modified ARM-PCR protocol with three rounds of nested PCR amplified TCRbeta. One entry per CDR3 protein results from TCRdb running MiXCR on the multiplex PCR reads. The table includes about 48,000 distinct CDR3 sequences, around 60% detected once. The sample was distant non-tumor lung tissue. The receptors originated from a woman in her sixties or seventies with non-small cell lung cancer.

As for this clonotype: It may be a read error: a sequence one base away is much more abundant. The V call is TRBV7-3, the J call TRBJ2-2; possibly TRBD1 or TRBD2 for D (6 bases each). This CDR3 has 16 residues. Germline V lookup: CDR1 SGHTA, CDR2 FQGTGA. The V and J ends lost 8 bases and 0 bases respectively, with 16 bases between them. The CDR3 loop reads CASCRAGGPNTGELFF. The CDR3 DNA reads as TGTGCCAGCTGCAGAGCTGGGGGGCCGAACACCGGGGAGCTGTTTTTT.

Comment on this clonotype: A much larger clone differs from this one at a single base, so this may be a read error. CDR3 DNA sequence: TGTGCCAGCAGTTTTAGTGCCCAGGTGAATTCACCCCTCCACTTT. Amino acid sequence: CASSFSAQVNSPLHF. The V and J genes are TRBV12-3 or TRBV12-4 and TRBJ1-6; no definite D call. V was clipped by 3 bases and J by 7 bases, with 13 bases between them. CDR3 size: 15 residues.

Concerning this clonotype: An end of the junction does not agree with germline; a read error may underlie this. The chain joins TRBV10-3 to TRBJ1-2; D is undetermined. CDR1 ENHRY and CDR2 SYGVKD come from the germline V gene. The CDR3 runs 17 residues. The CDR3 bases are TGTGCCACCAGTGAGTCGAATGTCGCGGATCTGAACTATGGCTACACCTTC. Translation gives CATSESNVADLNYGYTF.

Comment on this clonotype: The CDR3 ends on some other residue instead of the conserved phenylalanine or tryptophan, so this is likely a read error. CDR3 nucleotides: TGTGCCAGCAGTTCGGCTAGAGCAGGCAATGAGCAGTTCATC. Translation: CASSSARAGNEQFI. The chain combines TRBV7-9 with TRBJ2-1; D unclear. V lost 6 bases to trimming and J lost 6 bases, with 15 bases between them. Germline V gives CDR1 SEHNR, CDR2 FQNEAQ (reference sequence). The CDR3 length is 14 residues.

This clonotype came up many times. The V and J genes are TRBV5-6 and TRBJ2-2; D might be TRBD1 or TRBD2, each matching 5 bases. The CDR3 extends over 15 amino acids. Germline V gene data show CDR1 as SGHDT and CDR2 as YYEEEE. V lost 0 bases to trimming and J lost 1 base, with 7 bases between them. In DNA form, the CDR3 reads TGTGCCAGCAGCTTGGGTGGGGGGAACACCGGGGAGCTGTTTTTT. As protein: CASSLGGGNTGELFF.

This clonotype was seen a few times. The gene calls are TRBV28 and TRBJ2-1; TRBD2 matches 10 bases. Germline V lookup: CDR1 MDHEN, CDR2 SYDVKM. The CDR3 consists of 19 residues. Germline trimming cut 7 bases from V and 3 bases from J; bases unmatched to any gene: 18. The CDR3 loop reads CASITSSGSGHNRYNEQFF. CDR3 in DNA: TGTGCCAGCATCACCTCTAGCGGGAGTGGACATAATCGCTACAATGAGCAGTTCTTC.

This clonotype was found many times. The rearrangement links TRBV5-1 to TRBJ1-2; D unclear. This CDR3 is built from 13 residues. V shed 4 bases and J shed 4 bases, with 11 bases lying between them. Looked up from germline, CDR1 is SGHRS and CDR2 is YFSETQ. This chain's CDR3 is CASSQTTRYGYTF. CDR3 nucleotides: TGCGCCAGCAGCCAGACGACTCGCTATGGCTACACCTTC. The entire variable domain, with the rest obtained from reference TRBV5-1 and TRBJ1-2, is as follows: KAGVTQTPRYLIKTRGQQVTLSCSPISGHRSVSWYQQTPGQGLQFLFEYFSETQRNKGNFPGRFSGRQFSNSRSEMNVSTLELGDSALYLCASSQTTRYGYTFGSGTRLTVV.

Worth noting for this clonotype: Possible read error: a much larger clone is one base away. CDR3 nucleotide sequence: TGCGCCAGCAGCTTGGCCGGAGGGATTTTCTACGAGCAGTACTTC. Protein product: CASSLAGGIFYEQYF. V gene TRBV5-1 combines with J gene TRBJ2-7; weak D call: TRBD2 (6 bases). In germline, CDR1 is SGHRS, CDR2 YFSETQ. This CDR3 contains 15 residues. With 0 bases removed from V and 3 bases from J, the gap between germline ends came to 13 bases.

J is TRBJ2-3 and V is TRBV5-1, with unresolved D. Germline-derived CDR1 and CDR2 are SGHRS and YFSETQ. V lost 0 bases, J lost 1 base, and 9 bases lay in between. The CDR3 extends over 15 amino acids. DNA for the CDR3: TGCGCCAGCAGCTTGGAGAATTCCGGCACAGATACGCAGTATTTT. The encoded protein is CASSLENSGTDTQYF.

This chain links TRBV11-1 with TRBJ2-1; D call uncertain. With 5 bases removed from V and 10 bases from J, the gap between germline ends came to 15 bases. This CDR3 comprises 13 residues. The germline V gene has CDR1 SGHAT and CDR2 FQDESV (reference sequence). The CDR3 DNA is TGTGCCAGCAGCCAGGAACCCGTCGGAGAGCAGTTCTTC. This translates into CASSQEPVGEQFF.